A selection of T cell receptor beta chains follows, all from one sample in a study of OX40 agonist ivuxolimab in advanced cancers. Assay: immunoSEQ multiplex PCR; the TCRdb copy retains only in-frame clones and omits some. The sample contains around 120,000 clones, approximately 90% of which appear only once. The source material was CD4+ or CD8+ T cells sorted from blood, sampled in a trial of the OX40 agonist ivuxolimab. The receptors were sampled from an adult with an advanced solid tumor such as melanoma, head and neck, liver or kidney cancer. Both conserved end residues are part of each CDR3. A D gene is named only where the DNA matches it firmly. Size is stated for part of the rows, as once, few or many counts, or as a class when the clone is expanded.

abundance: -; v_gene: TRBV19; j_gene: TRBJ1-5; d_gene: -; len: 16; CDR3aa: CASSPSGGNSNQPQHF; CDR3nt: TGTGCCAGTAGTCCCTCGGGGGGAAATAGCAATCAGCCCCAGCATTTT
abundance: -; v_gene: TRBV7-9; j_gene: TRBJ2-5; d_gene: -; len: 14; CDR3aa: CASSPGKDQETQYF; CDR3nt: TGTGCCAGCAGCCCCGGGAAGGACCAAGAGACCCAGTACTTC
abundance: once; v_gene: TRBV9; j_gene: TRBJ2-2; d_gene: -; len: 15; CDR3aa: CASSVAGRNTGELFF; CDR3nt: TGTGCCAGCAGCGTAGCGGGACGGAACACCGGGGAGCTGTTTTTT
abundance: -; v_gene: TRBV2; j_gene: TRBJ2-7; d_gene: TRBD2; len: 15; CDR3aa: CASRAGGASSYEQYF; CDR3nt: TGTGCCAGTCGAGCGGGAGGGGCGAGCTCCTACGAGCAGTACTTC
abundance: -; v_gene: TRBV4-3; j_gene: TRBJ1-4; d_gene: -; len: 15; CDR3aa: CASSQDRGEDEKLFF; CDR3nt: TGCGCCAGCAGCCAAGATCGAGGGGAGGATGAAAAACTGTTTTTT
abundance: -; v_gene: TRBV6-5; j_gene: TRBJ1-2; d_gene: TRBD1; len: 14; CDR3aa: CASSRDRETDGYTF; CDR3nt: TGTGCCAGCAGTAGGGACAGGGAGACTGATGGCTACACCTTC
abundance: -; v_gene: TRBV30; j_gene: TRBJ1-2; d_gene: TRBD1; len: 14; CDR3aa: CAWSARGPPRGYTF; CDR3nt: TGTGCCTGGTCAGCCAGGGGGCCCCCTCGGGGCTACACCTTC
abundance: -; v_gene: TRBV30; j_gene: TRBJ1-5; d_gene: -; len: 14; CDR3aa: CAWSVHPEGQPQHF; CDR3nt: TGTGCCTGGAGTGTCCACCCGGAGGGTCAGCCCCAGCATTTT
abundance: -; v_gene: TRBV29-1; j_gene: TRBJ1-5; d_gene: -; len: 12; CDR3aa: CSVGGIDQPQHF; CDR3nt: TGCAGCGTTGGAGGGATAGATCAGCCCCAGCATTTT
abundance: -; v_gene: TRBV4-3; j_gene: TRBJ2-7; d_gene: TRBD1; len: 16; CDR3aa: CASSQEGGQGSYEQYF; CDR3nt: TGCGCCAGCAGCCAAGAAGGGGGACAGGGTTCCTACGAGCAGTACTTC
abundance: -; v_gene: TRBV30; j_gene: TRBJ1-1; d_gene: -; len: 15; CDR3aa: CAWRTQNTMNTEAFF; CDR3nt: TGTGCCTGGAGGACCCAGAATACAATGAACACTGAAGCTTTCTTT
abundance: -; v_gene: TRBV5-5; j_gene: TRBJ1-3; d_gene: -; len: 16; CDR3aa: CASNNPGGGDGNTIYF; CDR3nt: TGTGCCAGCAACAACCCTGGTGGAGGAGATGGAAACACCATATATTTT
abundance: once; v_gene: TRBV6-5; j_gene: TRBJ1-1; d_gene: -; len: 13; CDR3aa: CASSWRANTEAFF; CDR3nt: TGTGCCAGCAGTTGGAGGGCTAACACTGAAGCTTTCTTT
abundance: -; v_gene: TRBV6-1; j_gene: TRBJ1-5; d_gene: -; len: 14; CDR3aa: CASSSFDSPQPQHF; CDR3nt: TGTGCCAGCAGTTCCTTTGATTCACCACAGCCCCAGCATTTT
abundance: -; v_gene: TRBV5-4; j_gene: TRBJ2-2; d_gene: -; len: 16; CDR3aa: CASSPRGRENTGELFF; CDR3nt: TGTGCCAGCAGCCCCCGGGGCAGGGAAAACACCGGGGAGCTGTTTTTT
abundance: few; v_gene: TRBV6-5; j_gene: TRBJ1-2; d_gene: TRBD1; len: 13; CDR3aa: CASRRTGGGGYTF; CDR3nt: TGTGCCAGCAGAAGGACAGGGGGCGGCGGCTACACCTTC
abundance: -; v_gene: TRBV30; j_gene: TRBJ2-6; d_gene: -; len: 14; CDR3aa: CAWDNGPGANVLTF; CDR3nt: TGTGCCTGGGACAACGGGCCTGGGGCCAACGTCCTGACTTTC
abundance: -; v_gene: TRBV4-3; j_gene: TRBJ2-5; d_gene: TRBD1; len: 15; CDR3aa: CASSQDRPGGETQYF; CDR3nt: TGCGCCAGCAGCCAAGATCGCCCAGGGGGCGAGACCCAGTACTTC
abundance: -; v_gene: TRBV5-1; j_gene: TRBJ2-7; d_gene: TRBD2; len: 15; CDR3aa: CASSPVSGNTYEQYF; CDR3nt: TGCGCCAGCAGCCCAGTTAGCGGGAACACCTACGAGCAGTACTTC
abundance: -; v_gene: TRBV7-8; j_gene: TRBJ1-6; d_gene: -; len: 15; CDR3aa: CASSLVGSAISPLHF; CDR3nt: TGTGCCAGCAGCTTAGTGGGCTCGGCCATTTCACCCCTCCACTTT
abundance: -; v_gene: TRBV7-2; j_gene: TRBJ1-2; d_gene: -; len: 14; CDR3aa: CASSLETANYGYTF; CDR3nt: TGTGCCAGCAGCTTAGAGACGGCTAACTATGGCTACACCTTC
abundance: few; v_gene: TRBV20-1; j_gene: TRBJ1-1; d_gene: -; len: 11; CDR3aa: CSAPGGTEAFF; CDR3nt: TGCAGTGCTCCAGGTGGCACTGAAGCTTTCTTT
abundance: -; v_gene: TRBV28; j_gene: TRBJ1-1; d_gene: -; len: 13; CDR3aa: CASRPQANTEAFF; CDR3nt: TGTGCCAGCAGGCCCCAAGCGAACACTGAAGCTTTCTTT
abundance: -; v_gene: TRBV9; j_gene: TRBJ2-7; d_gene: -; len: 15; CDR3aa: CASSVGRGSLYEQYF; CDR3nt: TGTGCCAGCAGCGTAGGGAGGGGGTCCCTCTACGAGCAGTACTTC
abundance: -; v_gene: TRBV5-1; j_gene: TRBJ2-3; d_gene: -; len: 16; CDR3aa: CASSLEGGASTDTQYF; CDR3nt: TGCGCCAGCAGCTTGGAAGGCGGGGCCAGCACAGATACGCAGTATTTT
abundance: -; v_gene: TRBV5-4; j_gene: TRBJ1-2; d_gene: TRBD1; len: 13; CDR3aa: CASSAGQGDWYTF; CDR3nt: TGTGCCAGCAGCGCGGGACAGGGGGATTGGTACACCTTC
abundance: -; v_gene: TRBV7-9; j_gene: TRBJ1-4; d_gene: -; len: 15; CDR3aa: CASDSGWSTNEKLFF; CDR3nt: TGTGCCAGCGACAGTGGTTGGTCAACTAATGAAAAACTGTTTTTT
abundance: -; v_gene: TRBV12-5; j_gene: TRBJ1-3; d_gene: TRBD1; len: 16; CDR3aa: CASGLTGTSSGNTIYF; CDR3nt: TGTGCTAGTGGGTTGACAGGGACGAGCTCTGGAAACACCATATATTTT
abundance: -; v_gene: TRBV19; j_gene: TRBJ1-5; d_gene: -; len: 12; CDR3aa: CASSTSLRPQHF; CDR3nt: TGTGCCAGTAGTACGAGTCTCCGGCCCCAGCATTTT
abundance: -; v_gene: TRBV6-5; j_gene: TRBJ1-2; d_gene: -; len: 15; CDR3aa: CASSYSPTTNYGYTF; CDR3nt: TGTGCCAGCAGTTACTCCCCGACCACTAACTATGGCTACACCTTC
abundance: -; v_gene: TRBV30; j_gene: TRBJ1-2; d_gene: -; len: 15; CDR3aa: CAYPRGGSGVGGYTF; CDR3nt: TGTGCCTACCCCCGTGGTGGGTCGGGGGTCGGGGGCTACACCTTC